This T cell receptor beta chain was identified in a study of human T cells and chemical hapten exposure. Study-level background: Cases of alopecia areata, totalis or universalis occurred in a predominantly female patient group.

This CDR3 comprises 13 residues. The ends were cut back, 1 base at V and 9 bases at J, with 13 bases in the middle. Germline CDR1 and CDR2: DFQATT and SNEGSKA (reference sequence). MiXCR, run by TCRdb on the RACE reads, gives a single entry per CDR3 protein. Among over 300,000 distinct CDR3 sequences listed, less than 6.5% were seen once. Sample time point: pre-sensitization, week 0. Regarding treatment: therapeutic diphenylcyclopropenone sensitization with weekly scalp DPC. This clonotype has a count of ten or more. The specimen comprised whole blood, sampled in connection with sensitization to the hapten diphenylcyclopropenone (DPC). The source of this sequence is a woman aged 45-65 years with alopecia areata. Some clones in this sample may be carry-over from other donors' samples. The rearrangement links TRBV20-1 to TRBJ1-3; D perhaps matches TRBD1 (6 bases). CDR3 sequence reads: CSARGGRGGTIYF. Written as DNA, the CDR3 is TGCAGTGCTAGAGGGGGCCGAGGGGGCACCATATATTTT.